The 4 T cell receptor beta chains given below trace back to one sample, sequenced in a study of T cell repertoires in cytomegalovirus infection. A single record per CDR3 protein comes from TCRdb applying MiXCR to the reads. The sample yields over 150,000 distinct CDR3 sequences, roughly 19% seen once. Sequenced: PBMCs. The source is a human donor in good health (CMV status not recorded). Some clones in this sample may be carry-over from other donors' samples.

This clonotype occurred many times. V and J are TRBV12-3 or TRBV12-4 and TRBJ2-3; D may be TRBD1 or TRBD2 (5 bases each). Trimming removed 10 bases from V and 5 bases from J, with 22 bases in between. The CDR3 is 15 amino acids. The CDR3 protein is CATTRAQGGEDTQYF. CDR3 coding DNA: TGTGCCACTACGAGGGCGCAGGGCGGTGAAGATACGCAGTATTTT.

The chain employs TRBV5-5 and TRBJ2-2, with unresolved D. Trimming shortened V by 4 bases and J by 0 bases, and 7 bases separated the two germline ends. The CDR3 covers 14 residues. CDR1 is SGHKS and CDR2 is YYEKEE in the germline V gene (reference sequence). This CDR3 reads CASSPSANTGELFF. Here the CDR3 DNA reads TGTGCCAGCAGCCCGAGTGCGAACACCGGGGAGCTGTTTTTT. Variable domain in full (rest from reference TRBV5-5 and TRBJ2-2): DAGVTQSPTHLIKTRGQQVTLRCSPISGHKSVSWYQQVLGQGPQFIFQYYEKEERGRGNFPDRFSARQFPNYSSELNVNALLLGDSALYLCASSPSANTGELFFGEGSRLTVL.

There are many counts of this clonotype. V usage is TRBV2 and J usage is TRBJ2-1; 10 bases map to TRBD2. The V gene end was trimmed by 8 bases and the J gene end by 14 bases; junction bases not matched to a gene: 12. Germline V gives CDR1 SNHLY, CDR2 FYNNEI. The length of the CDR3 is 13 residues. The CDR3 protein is CASRLAGAPTKFF. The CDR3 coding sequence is TGTGCCAGCCGTCTAGCGGGAGCCCCAACGAAGTTCTTC.

The CDR3 spells CASVLYRPNTEAFF. In DNA form, the CDR3 reads TGTGCTAGTGTTCTGTACAGGCCGAACACTGAAGCTTTCTTT. The J gene is TRBJ1-1, the V gene TRBV12-5, with D maybe TRBD1 (5 bases). The CDR3 loop spans 14 amino acids. V shed 7 bases and J shed 1 base, with 13 bases lying between them. Germline-derived CDR1 and CDR2 are LGHNT and FRNRAP.